The clone carrying this T cell receptor (beta chain) came up a few times. Antigen specificity is unknown. This specimen belongs to a study of OX40 agonist ivuxolimab in advanced cancers. Study context: Six ivuxolimab dose levels, 0.01 to 10 mg/kg, were given intravenously every 2 weeks. A mean age of roughly 60 years, range roughly 23 to 79, was recorded, and under 85% were male.

Regarding the study as a whole: On average, a greater number of expanded clones characterised CD8+ T cells relative to CD4+.

Germline-derived CDR1 and CDR2 are DFQATT and SNEGSKA (reference sequence). The CDR3 sequence is 10 residues long. The germline V and J ends were trimmed by 3 bases and 3 bases, with 0 bases remaining between them. Assay used: immunoSEQ multiplex PCR; TCRdb lists only in-frame clones, some missing. The sample holds some 100,000 clones, about 91% seen once. This receptor was taken from an adult with an advanced solid tumor such as melanoma, head and neck, liver or kidney cancer. Material: CD4+ or CD8+ T cells sorted from blood, obtained in a trial of the OX40 agonist ivuxolimab. The chain couples TRBV20-1 to TRBJ2-1, with D unresolved. This CDR3 is CSASYNEQFF. CDR3 nucleotide sequence: TGCAGTGCTAGCTACAATGAGCAGTTCTTC.